This T cell receptor beta chain emerged from a study of control samples from healthy donors and cancer patients. Profiling relied on immunoSEQ multiplex PCR, and the TCRdb table lists in-frame clones only, not all of them. The sample yields tens of thousands of clones, about nine tenths seen once. Note on this clone: Other DNA sequences in the same sample also yield this CDR3.

Germline V gives CDR1 SGHRS, CDR2 YFSETQ. V lost 0 bases to trimming and J lost 4 bases; unmatched junction nucleotides: 3. The CDR3 runs to 14 residues. The receptor comes from a woman aged 18-30 years in good health. The J gene is TRBJ2-5, the V gene TRBV5-1; 7 bases match TRBD2. The specimen was blood. CDR3 protein: CASSLGGGGETQYF. The DNA of the CDR3 is TGCGCCAGCAGCTTGGGCGGGGGTGGAGAGACCCAGTACTTC. Using reference TRBV5-1 and TRBJ2-5 for the parts outside the CDR3, the full variable domain is KAGVTQTPRYLIKTRGQQVTLSCSPISGHRSVSWYQQTPGQGLQFLFEYFSETQRNKGNFPGRFSGRQFSNSRSEMNVSTLELGDSALYLCASSLGGGGETQYFGPGTRLLVL.